One sample yielded the 18 T cell receptor beta chains listed below, sequenced in a study of shared clonotypes between healthy human individuals. The table came from immunoSEQ multiplex PCR; TCRdb's copy has only in-frame clones and leaves some out. The sample lists about 2.4 million clones, approximately 90% occurring once. Sequencing input: naive CD4+ T cells sorted from blood. The subset was: CD45RA+ positively selected. These receptors were taken from a man between 18 and 29 years old in good health.

Turning to this clone: One end of the junction fails to match germline, which may point to a read error. The CDR3 region is CASSFGGGGF. The CDR3 DNA is TGTGCCAGCAGCTTCGGCGGGGGGGGCTTT. This chain connects TRBV11-2 to TRBJ1-1; TRBD1 is a possible D gene (5 bases). This CDR3 is 10 amino acids long. Germline CDR1 reads SGHAT; CDR2 reads FQNNGV.

Regarding this clone: At the DNA level, this CDR3 is encoded by other sequences in the same sample as well. V gene TRBV18 combines with J gene TRBJ2-2; 13 nucleotides align to TRBD2. CDR1 is KGHSH and CDR2 is LQKENI in the germline V gene. The CDR3 is made up of 15 amino acids. The ends lost 6 bases at V and 5 bases at J; junction bases unmatched: 3. The CDR3 DNA reads as TGTGCCAGCTCGCCGGGACTAGCGGGAACCGGGGAGCTGTTTTTT. Its protein is CASSPGLAGTGELFF.

J is TRBJ2-7 and V is TRBV2; 10 bases are shared with TRBD1. Trimming at V came to 3 bases and at J to 4 bases, leaving 3 bases not matched to a gene. Germline loops: CDR1 SNHLY, CDR2 FYNNEI. CDR3 size: 14 residues. The CDR3 reads CASSDQDRGYEQYF. Here the CDR3 DNA reads TGTGCCAGCAGTGATCAGGACAGGGGGTACGAGCAGTACTTC.

The chain employs TRBV6-6 and TRBJ1-2; D unresolved. Germline CDR1 reads MNHNY; CDR2 reads SVGAGI (reference sequence). Trimming pared 2 bases from V and 8 bases from J, leaving 15 bases between. The CDR3 extends over 14 amino acids. The CDR3 region has the DNA TGTGCCAGCAGTTACGCTACGGGAGAGAGAGGCTACACCTTC. As protein: CASSYATGERGYTF.

This chain connects TRBV5-6 to TRBJ1-2; D gene ambiguous. V was pared by 1 base and J by 4 bases, with 8 bases between. Per the germline V gene, CDR1 is SGHDT and CDR2 is YYEEEE. The CDR3 runs to 13 residues. The CDR3 region is CASSLSGPYGYTF. The CDR3 bases are TGTGCCAGCAGCTTGTCAGGTCCCTATGGCTACACCTTC.

The chain employs TRBV7-6 and TRBJ2-3; 7 bases line up with TRBD1. The CDR3 has 14 amino acids. Germline V CDR1 and CDR2: SGHVS, FNYEAQ. Trimming cost V 10 bases and J 3 bases; bases outside gene matches: 10. CDR3: CATRQGMGTDTQYF. The CDR3, as DNA: TGTGCCACAAGACAGGGTATGGGTACAGATACGCAGTATTTT.

This chain links TRBV4-3 with TRBJ1-5; 10 nucleotides agree with TRBD1. The CDR3 loop spans 19 amino acids. Trimming removed 0 bases from V and 0 bases from J; junction bases left unmatched: 8. Germline loops: CDR1 LGHNA, CDR2 YSLEER. The DNA of the CDR3 is TGCGCCAGCAGCCAAGAATTAGGGGGACAGGGGAATAGCAATCAGCCCCAGCATTTT. It translates to CASSQELGGQGNSNQPQHF.

This clone was recorded once. The V and J genes are TRBV27 and TRBJ2-5; a possible D gene is TRBD1 (5 bases). Trimming cost V 6 bases and J 2 bases, with 13 bases left between them. The germline gives CDR1 MNHEY, CDR2 SMNVEV (reference sequence). The CDR3 contains 14 residues. This chain's CDR3 is CASSQLTDQETQYF. CDR3 nucleotides: TGTGCCAGCAGCCAACTGACAGATCAAGAGACCCAGTACTTC.

The gene calls are TRBV29-1 and TRBJ2-3; weak D call: TRBD2 (5 bases). The CDR3 covers 16 residues. The germline V gene encodes CDR1 SQVTM and CDR2 ANQGSEA. The V and J ends lost 0 bases and 1 base respectively, with 14 bases between them. CDR3 residues: CSVEDRDGGGTDTQYF. The CDR3 bases are TGCAGCGTTGAAGATCGGGATGGCGGAGGCACAGATACGCAGTATTTT.

As concerns this clone: Distinct nucleotide sequences in the sample also encode this CDR3. This CDR3 reads CASSVGGRTDTQYF. As DNA, the CDR3 is TGTGCCAGCAGCGTAGGAGGGAGGACAGATACGCAGTATTTT. The V call is TRBV9, the J call TRBJ2-3; a weak D match, TRBD2 (6 bases). This CDR3 comprises 14 residues. From germline, CDR1 is SGDLS and CDR2 YYNGEE. V lost 0 bases and J 3 bases, leaving 8 bases between the germline ends.

Comment on this clone: Other DNA sequences in the same sample also yield this CDR3. The CDR3 sequence: CAWSVGSRGETQYF. The CDR3 DNA reads TGTGCCTGGAGTGTGGGCTCTAGGGGGGAGACCCAGTACTTC. This rearrangement joins TRBV30 to TRBJ2-5; D is perhaps TRBD1 (6 bases). This CDR3 region has 14 residues. Trimming pared 0 bases from V and 5 bases from J, leaving 13 bases between. Germline loops: CDR1 GTSNPN, CDR2 SVGIG (reference sequence).

This clone was recorded only once. V and J are TRBV27 and TRBJ1-4; possible D gene TRBD1, 5 bases. The germline CDR1 and CDR2 sequences are MNHEY and SMNVEV (reference sequence). V lost 5 bases and J lost 0, with 13 bases in between. The CDR3 contains 16 residues. CDR3 nucleotides: TGTGCCAGCAGTAACAGGCCCCCGGCAACTAATGAAAAACTGTTTTTT. This gives the protein CASSNRPPATNEKLFF.

This rearrangement joins TRBV4-1 to TRBJ2-2; D remains ambiguous. V shed 2 bases and J shed 0 bases, with 13 bases lying between them. The CDR3 totals 17 residues. Germline lookup yields CDR1 MGHRA and CDR2 YSYEKL. CDR3 sequence (DNA): TGCGCCAGCAGCCAATCCCCCGCAGGATCGAACACCGGGGAGCTGTTTTTT. Amino acid sequence: CASSQSPAGSNTGELFF.

The gene calls are TRBV2 and TRBJ2-7; D not resolved. Germline values: CDR1 SNHLY, CDR2 FYNNEI. The CDR3 runs to 13 residues. Trimming shortened V by 6 bases and J by 2 bases, and 11 bases separated the two germline ends. This chain's CDR3 is CASRRQETYEQYF. Written as DNA, the CDR3 is TGTGCCAGCAGGAGGCAGGAAACCTACGAGCAGTACTTC.

This chain joins TRBV9 and TRBJ2-1; 12 bases map to TRBD1. Germline V gives CDR1 SGDLS, CDR2 YYNGEE. V trimming: 3 bases; J trimming: 2 bases; junction bases outside the gene matches: 3. CDR3 length: 16 residues. CDR3 bases: TGTGCCAGCAGCGCTCGGGACAGGGGGCCCTACAATGAGCAGTTCTTC. Translation: CASSARDRGPYNEQFF.

The CDR3 DNA sequence: TGTGCCAGCAGTGACTCCCAGGGTGAGTTCGGGACAGGGAGGGCCTACGAGCAGTACTTC. Translated: CASSDSQGEFGTGRAYEQYF. This sequence joins TRBV6-4 and TRBJ2-7; 9 bases map to TRBD1. The germline V gene has CDR1 MRHNA and CDR2 SNTAGT. The CDR3 spans 20 residues. Germline trimming cut 0 bases from V and 2 bases from J; bases unmatched to any gene: 17.

This clone occurred once. The chain carries TRBV7-9 and TRBJ1-2; 10 bases line up with TRBD1. Trimming took 4 bases from V and 7 from J; bases not matched to a gene: 18. The CDR3 totals 18 residues. From germline, CDR1 is SEHNR and CDR2 FQNEAQ (reference sequence). DNA for the CDR3: TGTGCCAGCAGCTACCCTAGACAGGGGGCTGGTGGAGGCAGTGGCTACACCTTC. Amino acid sequence: CASSYPRQGAGGGSGYTF. Based on the CDR3 plus reference TRBV7-9 and TRBJ1-2, the full variable domain is DTGVSQNPRHKITKRGQNVTFRCDPISEHNRLYWYRQTLGQGPEFLTYFQNEAQLEKSRLLSDRFSAERPKGSFSTLEIQRTEQGDSAMYLCASSYPRQGAGGGSGYTFGSGTRLTVV.

This chain connects TRBV19 to TRBJ1-2, with a possible D match to TRBD1 (6 bases). CDR1 and CDR2 (germline): LNHDA, SQIVND (reference sequence). The CDR3 totals 16 residues. V was shortened by 2 bases and J by 8 bases, with 21 bases between the two germline ends. CDR3 protein: CASSIINSGAGKGYTF. The CDR3 DNA reads as TGTGCCAGTAGTATAATAAACTCGGGGGCCGGGAAAGGCTACACCTTC.